Listed below are T cell receptor beta chains from one sample, sequenced in a study of shared clonotypes between healthy human individuals. Libraries were prepared by immunoSEQ multiplex PCR; TCRdb keeps only in-frame clonotypes and omits some of them. The table has under 1,100,000 clones, 70% to 80% seen once; the top ten hold 0.55% to 0.7%. The sequenced sample was memory CD4+ T cells from PBMCs. The source is a man aged 18 to 35 in good health. Some clones in this sample may be carry-over from other donors' samples. Each CDR3 is given with its conserved first and last residue. The order of the fields is J gene, clone size, V gene, D gene, CDR3 DNA, CDR3 protein. A D gene is named only where the DNA matches it firmly. Clone size is not always given. Where it is, it says once, few, many or a class for expanded clones.

j_call: TRBJ2-3; clone_size: -; v_call: TRBV28; d_call: TRBD2; cdr3_nt: TGTGCCAGCAGGGGGCCTTCTAGCGGGAGAAGGACAGATACGCAGTATTTT; cdr3_aa: CASRGPSSGRRTDTQYF
j_call: TRBJ2-6; clone_size: -; v_call: TRBV10-3; d_call: -; cdr3_nt: TGTGCCATCAGACAGGGCTCTGGGGCCAACGTCCTGACTTTC; cdr3_aa: CAIRQGSGANVLTF
j_call: TRBJ1-3; clone_size: few; v_call: TRBV14; d_call: -; cdr3_nt: TGTGCCAGCAGCCAAGCGGGAAGCTACTCTGGAAACACCATATATTTT; cdr3_aa: CASSQAGSYSGNTIYF
j_call: TRBJ2-1; clone_size: -; v_call: TRBV5-1; d_call: TRBD2; cdr3_nt: TGCGCCAGCAGCCTAGCGGGCGTCAATGAGCAGTTCTTC; cdr3_aa: CASSLAGVNEQFF
j_call: TRBJ2-6; clone_size: -; v_call: TRBV6-1; d_call: -; cdr3_nt: TGTGCCAGCAGTGTAGTGGGGGCGACCGGGGCCAACGTCCTGACTTTC; cdr3_aa: CASSVVGATGANVLTF
j_call: TRBJ2-5; clone_size: once; v_call: TRBV7-2; d_call: -; cdr3_nt: TGTGCCAGCAGCTCCGACAGGCAGGTGGAGACCCAGTACTTC; cdr3_aa: CASSSDRQVETQYF
j_call: TRBJ2-1; clone_size: once; v_call: TRBV6-5; d_call: -; cdr3_nt: TGTGCCAGCAGTAGCCCTTTGAGCTCCTACAATGAGCAGTTCTTC; cdr3_aa: CASSSPLSSYNEQFF
j_call: TRBJ2-2; clone_size: -; v_call: TRBV5-1; d_call: TRBD1; cdr3_nt: TGCGCCAGCAGCCCGCGACAGGGGGCGAACACCGGGGAGCTGTTTTTT; cdr3_aa: CASSPRQGANTGELFF
j_call: TRBJ1-3; clone_size: -; v_call: TRBV30; d_call: -; cdr3_nt: TGTGCCTGGAACGGGGTCAGATCTGGAAACACCATATATTTT; cdr3_aa: CAWNGVRSGNTIYF
j_call: TRBJ1-5; clone_size: -; v_call: TRBV5-8; d_call: -; cdr3_nt: TGTGCCAGCAGCTCTGAAAGCCATCAGCCCCAGCATTTT; cdr3_aa: CASSSESHQPQHF